Listed below are T cell receptor beta chains from one sample, sequenced in a study of blood T cell repertoires in COVID-19. Generated by immunoSEQ multiplex PCR, the TCRdb table keeps only in-frame clones and is missing some. The sample lists about 55,000 clones, roughly 87% occurring once. The sequencing input was peripheral blood. Receptor source: a woman aged 55 to 70 with acute or convalescent COVID-19. CDR3s include the opening cysteine and the closing phenylalanine or tryptophan. The D gene is left open where the match is weak. Clone size appears in some rows only: once, few, many, or a class for an expanded clone.

CASRQLAGSGEQFF,TGTGCCAGCAGGCAACTAGCGGGATCGGGTGAGCAGTTCTTC,TRBV27,NA,TRBJ2-1,TRBD2
CASSPLRDQPQHF,TGTGCCAGCTCACCCCTGAGGGATCAGCCCCAGCATTTT,TRBV18,NA,TRBJ1-5,NA
CASSYFQRDSNQPQHF,TGTGCCAGCAGTTACTTTCAGAGGGATAGCAATCAGCCCCAGCATTTT,TRBV6-5,NA,TRBJ1-5,NA
CASSLSFGGNTIYF,TGTGCCAGCAGTTTATCGTTCGGGGGAAACACCATATATTTT,TRBV27,few,TRBJ1-3,NA
CASSLAPVGGSEQYF,TGTGCCAGCAGCTTGGCCCCCGTAGGGGGAAGCGAGCAGTACTTC,TRBV5-6,NA,TRBJ2-7,NA
CASSLGDGTRDEQYF,TGTGCCAGCAGCTTAGGAGACGGGACAAGAGACGAGCAGTACTTT,TRBV11-3,NA,TRBJ2-7,NA
CSVAVRQNSYEQYF,TGCAGCGTCGCCGTGCGACAGAACTCCTACGAGCAGTACTTC,TRBV29-1,NA,TRBJ2-7,NA
CASSPPGLAGGASTDTQYF,TGTGCCAGCTCACCACCCGGACTAGCGGGAGGCGCTAGCACAGATACGCAGTATTTT,TRBV18,NA,TRBJ2-3,TRBD2
CSASPRLAGGLEQYF,TGCAGTGCTAGTCCCAGACTAGCGGGAGGTCTCGAGCAGTACTTC,TRBV20-1,NA,TRBJ2-7,TRBD2
CASSQDSGGVYNEQFF,TGTGCCAGCAGCCAAGATAGTGGCGGGGTCTACAATGAGCAGTTCTTC,TRBV4-2,NA,TRBJ2-1,NA
CATSDPSPLAGSYNEQFF,TGTGCCACCAGTGACCCCTCCCCCCTAGCGGGAAGTTACAATGAGCAGTTCTTC,TRBV24-1,NA,TRBJ2-1,TRBD2
CASMGGGSSYNEQFF,TGTGCCAGCATGGGTGGCGGGAGCTCCTACAATGAGCAGTTCTTC,TRBV2,NA,TRBJ2-1,TRBD2
CASSSGQGPQEQFF,TGTGCCAGCAGTTCGGGACAGGGGCCCCAGGAGCAGTTCTTC,TRBV6-6,few,TRBJ2-1,TRBD1
CASSQDQNTEAFF,TGTGCCAGCAGCCAAGATCAGAACACTGAAGCTTTCTTT,TRBV14,NA,TRBJ1-1,NA
CASSEYRYSGTGGFEQYF,TGTGCCAGCAGTGAATATCGGTATAGCGGGACAGGGGGCTTCGAGCAGTACTTC,TRBV2,NA,TRBJ2-7,TRBD1
CASSVAMGGGGSYNEQFF,TGTGCCAGCAGCGTAGCTATGGGGGGAGGAGGCTCCTACAATGAGCAGTTCTTC,TRBV9,NA,TRBJ2-1,NA
CASSKQIQPQHF,TGTGCCAGCAGCAAACAAATTCAGCCCCAGCATTTT,TRBV12-3/TRBV12-4,NA,TRBJ1-5,NA
CASSLGGYKAFF,TGTGCCAGCAGTTTGGGGGGGTACAAGGCTTTCTTT,TRBV12-3/TRBV12-4,NA,TRBJ1-1,NA
CSVGLASDTQYF,TGCAGCGTTGGACTAGCGAGTGATACGCAGTATTTT,TRBV29-1,NA,TRBJ2-3,TRBD2
CASSPSGTGALGKNIQYF,TGTGCCAGCAGTCCATCCGGGACAGGGGCTTTAGGCAAAAACATTCAGTACTTC,TRBV6-6,NA,TRBJ2-4,TRBD1
CSGRGPTEAFF,TGCAGCGGCAGGGGACCCACTGAAGCTTTCTTT,TRBV29-1,medium-sized,TRBJ1-1,NA
CACPIGDRGFEQYF,TGTGCCTGCCCTATCGGGGACAGGGGTTTCGAGCAGTACTTC,TRBV30,NA,TRBJ2-7,TRBD1
CASSLAPSALYEQYF,TGCGCCAGCAGCTTGGCCCCTAGCGCCTTGTACGAGCAGTACTTC,TRBV5-1,once,TRBJ2-7,NA
CAWSVLTSGRGRTRTDTQYF,TGTGCCTGGAGTGTACTGACTAGCGGGAGGGGAAGAACCCGCACAGATACGCAGTATTTT,TRBV30,NA,TRBJ2-3,TRBD2
CASSFSQGNTIYF,TGTGCCAGCAGCTTCTCACAGGGAAACACCATATATTTT,TRBV7-8,NA,TRBJ1-3,NA
CASSLGQGAYNEQFF,TGTGCCAGCAGCTTAGGGCAGGGGGCCTACAATGAGCAGTTCTTC,TRBV11-2,few,TRBJ2-1,TRBD1
CSASPPGSNQPQHF,TGCAGTGCTAGTCCTCCAGGGTCGAATCAGCCCCAGCATTTT,TRBV20-1,NA,TRBJ1-5,NA
CASSARGTGAREETQYF,TGTGCCAGCAGCGCCCGGGGGACAGGGGCGCGGGAGGAGACCCAGTACTTC,TRBV5-6,NA,TRBJ2-5,TRBD1
CASSLGQGYQPQHF,TGTGCCAGTAGTTTGGGACAGGGCTATCAGCCCCAGCATTTT,TRBV19,NA,TRBJ1-5,TRBD1
CASSDRPSSGNTIYF,TGTGCCAGCAGCGACAGACCGTCCTCTGGAAACACCATATATTTT,TRBV2,NA,TRBJ1-3,NA
CASSLIRDQPQHF,TGTGCCAGCAGTTTAATCAGGGATCAGCCCCAGCATTTT,TRBV28,few,TRBJ1-5,NA
CASSFSGNTEAFF,TGTGCCAGCAGCTTTTCGGGGAACACTGAAGCTTTCTTT,TRBV7-2,NA,TRBJ1-1,NA
CASGPTPKGQGSQETQYF,TGTGCTAGTGGTCCAACTCCTAAGGGACAGGGGAGCCAAGAGACCCAGTACTTC,TRBV12-5,NA,TRBJ2-5,TRBD1
CASSMRLGSGNTIYF,TGTGCCAGTAGTATGCGACTCGGCTCTGGAAACACCATATATTTT,TRBV19,NA,TRBJ1-3,NA
CASSPGTAHQPQHF,TGTGCCAGCAGCCCCGGGACAGCCCATCAGCCCCAGCATTTT,TRBV3-1/TRBV3-2,NA,TRBJ1-5,TRBD1
CASRQGSYGYTF,TGTGCCAGCAGACAGGGAAGCTATGGCTACACCTTC,TRBV6-5,NA,TRBJ1-2,NA
CASSRGTGETYEQYF,TGCGCCAGCAGCCGTGGGACAGGGGAGACCTACGAGCAGTACTTC,TRBV5-1,NA,TRBJ2-7,TRBD1
CASSPTRDRHPNQPQHF,TGTGCCAGCAGCCCTACAAGAGACAGGCACCCCAATCAGCCCCAGCATTTT,TRBV5-4,NA,TRBJ1-5,NA
CSVSGTADTGELFF,TGCAGCGTTTCGGGGACTGCTGACACCGGGGAGCTGTTTTTT,TRBV29-1,NA,TRBJ2-2,NA
CASSKWDSNYGYTF,TGTGCCAGCAGTAAATGGGACAGTAACTATGGCTACACCTTC,TRBV6-5,few,TRBJ1-2,TRBD1
CASSSLRGQGADNEKLFF,TGTGCCAGCAGCAGTTTGCGGGGACAGGGGGCAGATAATGAAAAACTGTTTTTT,TRBV27,NA,TRBJ1-4,TRBD1
CASSLERRTGQGGYTF,TGTGCCAGCAGCTTGGAAAGACGGACAGGGCAAGGAGGCTACACCTTC,TRBV5-5,NA,TRBJ1-2,TRBD1
CSASGQLAKNIQYF,TGCAGTGCTAGTGGACAGTTAGCCAAAAACATTCAGTACTTC,TRBV20-1,NA,TRBJ2-4,NA
CASSQSSGGFGYGYTF,TGCGCCAGCAGTCAATCGTCAGGGGGCTTTGGCTATGGCTACACCTTC,TRBV23-1,NA,TRBJ1-2,TRBD1
CAIRTGGSDTEAFF,TGTGCCATCAGAACAGGGGGTAGTGACACTGAAGCTTTCTTT,TRBV10-3,NA,TRBJ1-1,TRBD1
CATSTRQGTDTQYF,TGTGCCACCAGCACGCGACAGGGTACAGATACGCAGTATTTT,TRBV15,NA,TRBJ2-3,TRBD1
CAWSIINTEAFF,TGTGCCTGGAGTATTATTAACACTGAAGCTTTCTTT,TRBV30,NA,TRBJ1-1,NA
CASSRGEKGKLFF,TGTGCCAGCAGCAGGGGAGAAAAAGGAAAACTGTTTTTT,TRBV25-1,NA,TRBJ1-4,NA
CASSNWSPSSGDTQYF,TGTGCCAGCAGTAACTGGTCTCCGTCCTCCGGGGATACGCAGTATTTT,TRBV2,NA,TRBJ2-3,NA
CASSRLRDRGLRHSHYGYTF,TGTGCCAGCAGTCGTCTCCGGGACAGGGGGCTGAGGCATTCTCACTATGGCTACACCTTC,TRBV27,NA,TRBJ1-2,TRBD1
CAWAGRQGIPEAFF,TGTGCCTGGGCTGGAAGGCAGGGGATCCCTGAAGCTTTCTTT,TRBV30,NA,TRBJ1-1,NA
CASSQMPGSRNTIYF,TGTGCCAGCAGTCAAATGCCCGGGTCTCGAAACACCATATATTTT,TRBV28,few,TRBJ1-3,NA